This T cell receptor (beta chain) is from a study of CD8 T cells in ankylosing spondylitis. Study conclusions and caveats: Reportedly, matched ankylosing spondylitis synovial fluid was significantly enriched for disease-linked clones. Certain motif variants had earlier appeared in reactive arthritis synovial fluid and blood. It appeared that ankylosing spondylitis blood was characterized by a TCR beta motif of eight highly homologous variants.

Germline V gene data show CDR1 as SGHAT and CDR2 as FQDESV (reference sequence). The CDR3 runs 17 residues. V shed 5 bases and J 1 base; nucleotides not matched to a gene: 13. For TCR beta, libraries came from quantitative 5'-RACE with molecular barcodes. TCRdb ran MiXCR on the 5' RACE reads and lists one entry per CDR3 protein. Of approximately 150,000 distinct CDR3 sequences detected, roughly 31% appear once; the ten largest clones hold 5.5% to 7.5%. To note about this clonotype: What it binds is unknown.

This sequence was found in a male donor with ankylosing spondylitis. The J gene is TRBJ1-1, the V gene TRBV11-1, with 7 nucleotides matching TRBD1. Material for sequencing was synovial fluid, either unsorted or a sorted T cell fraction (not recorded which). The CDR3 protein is CASSPGGQISGNTEAFF. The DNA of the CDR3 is TGTGCCAGCAGCCCGGGGGGACAGATTAGTGGGAACACTGAAGCTTTCTTT.